A selection of T cell receptor beta chains follows, all from one sample in a study of cytomegalovirus exposure and HLA in healthy donors. Data came from immunoSEQ multiplex PCR; TCRdb stores just in-frame clones and leaves some out. With tens of thousands of clones in the sample, the ten largest clones hold roughly 4%. Material: PBMCs. The receptors derive from a male donor in good health and CMV-seronegative. Each CDR3 is given with its conserved first and last residue. D genes are given only for firm matches.

J gene	D gene	CDR3 length	V gene	CDR3 DNA	CDR3 protein
TRBJ2-2	.	13	TRBV2	TGTGCCAGCAGTGATACAAACACCGGGGAGCTGTTTTTT	CASSDTNTGELFF
TRBJ1-2	.	15	TRBV9	TGTGCCAGCAGCGTCGGGGGATACTCTGTCTATGGCTACACCTTC	CASSVGGYSVYGYTF
TRBJ1-1	TRBD1	14	TRBV5-1	TGCGCCAGCAGCTTGGAGGGGGCAAGCACTGAAGCTTTCTTT	CASSLEGASTEAFF
TRBJ1-5	TRBD1	17	TRBV19	TGTGCCAGTAGTAGGGGACAGGGACGATATAGCAATCAGCCCCAGCATTTT	CASSRGQGRYSNQPQHF
TRBJ2-1	.	15	TRBV7-2	TGTGCCAGCAGCTTATACTCCGGAGTGGACAATGAGCAGTTCTTC	CASSLYSGVDNEQFF
TRBJ2-3	.	13	TRBV6-5	TGTGCCAGCAGTTTCAGTGGTGGAGATACGCAGTATTTT	CASSFSGGDTQYF
TRBJ2-1	.	14	TRBV5-1	TGCGCCAGCAGCTTGGGCGGGCCCAAGGATGAGCAGTTCTTC	CASSLGGPKDEQFF
TRBJ2-6	TRBD2	19	TRBV5-1	TGCGCCAGCAGCCCCAGATTAGCGGGGGTCCCCTCTGGGGCCAACGTCCTGACTTTC	CASSPRLAGVPSGANVLTF
TRBJ1-3	TRBD1	12	TRBV5-5	TGTGCCAGTGACAGGGACGGAAACAACATATATTTT	CASDRDGNNIYF
TRBJ2-7	TRBD1	13	TRBV30	TGTGCCTGGGGACGACAGGGGGCGAGGGAGCAGTACTTC	CAWGRQGAREQYF
TRBJ1-2	.	16	TRBV9	TGTGCCAGCAGCGTAGGATACGGCCGACAGGATTATGGCTACACCTTC	CASSVGYGRQDYGYTF
TRBJ1-2	.	14	TRBV9	TGTGCCAGCAGCGTAGTCCCAGGGGACTATGGCTACACCTTC	CASSVVPGDYGYTF
TRBJ1-6	.	16	TRBV6-4	TGTGCCAGCAGTGAAAACAGAAGCTCCTATAATTCACCCCTCCACTTT	CASSENRSSYNSPLHF
TRBJ2-5	.	15	TRBV11-2	TGTGCCAGCAGCTTCCCTGGACAAGCCCGGGAGACCCAGTACTTC	CASSFPGQARETQYF
TRBJ2-2	.	17	TRBV19	.	CASSISRTGFGAGELFF
TRBJ2-7	TRBD1	15	TRBV9	TGTGCCAGCAACTCCGTGGGGGACAGGGCTGACGAGCAGTACTTC	CASNSVGDRADEQYF
TRBJ2-1	.	13	TRBV5-4	TGTGCCAGCAGCGAACAGGGTAGGAATGAGCAGTTCTTC	CASSEQGRNEQFF
TRBJ1-2	TRBD1	16	TRBV10-3	TGTGCCATCAGTGAGTCGGCGGCAGGGGGCTTCTATGGCTACACCTTC	CAISESAAGGFYGYTF
TRBJ1-1	TRBD1	17	TRBV5-1	TGCGCCAGCAGCTTGGGTTTGGCAGGGGGCCTGAACACTGAAGCTTTCTTT	CASSLGLAGGLNTEAFF
TRBJ1-2	TRBD1	13	TRBV7-2	TGTGCCAGCAGCCCAGGACAGGGTAGTGGCTACACCTTC	CASSPGQGSGYTF
TRBJ1-1	.	15	TRBV5-1	TGCGCCAGCAGCTGGGAGTCGGGGATGAACACTGAAGCTTTCTTT	CASSWESGMNTEAFF
TRBJ1-4	.	16	TRBV9	TGTGCCAGCAGCGTGGGTCTCGGGCCGACGGGAGAAAAACTGTTTTTT	CASSVGLGPTGEKLFF
TRBJ2-2	.	13	TRBV6-6	TGTGCCAGCTGTCGCGGGGAGTCCGGGGAGCTGTTTTTT	CASCRGESGELFF
TRBJ2-1	.	11	TRBV30	TGTGCCTGGACTGTTGGGGGCTTGATGTTCTTC	CAWTVGGLMFF
TRBJ2-5	TRBD2	16	TRBV6-1	TGTGCCAGCAGTGATCCCCTAGCGGGGGGGCAAGAGACCCAGTACTTC	CASSDPLAGGQETQYF
TRBJ2-5	.	14	TRBV12-5	TGTGCTAGTGGTTTGGACTACGGTCTAAAGACCCAGTACTTC	CASGLDYGLKTQYF
TRBJ2-1	TRBD1	18	TRBV11-3	TGTGCCAGCAGCTTGGAACGCGTATCAGGGGGATCAGGCAATGAGCAGTTCTTC	CASSLERVSGGSGNEQFF
TRBJ1-2	.	15	TRBV6-5	TGTGCCAGCAGTTACAACGGGGGAGGAAACTATGGCTACACCTTC	CASSYNGGGNYGYTF
TRBJ2-1	TRBD2	15	TRBV9	TGTGCCAGCAGCGTAAGGATAGCGGGGATGCGGGAGCAGTTCTTC	CASSVRIAGMREQFF
TRBJ1-1	.	15	TRBV7-9	TGTGCCAGCAGCTTGGGAACAACAGGGAACACTGAAGCTTTCTTT	CASSLGTTGNTEAFF
TRBJ2-5	.	13	TRBV28	TGTGCCAGCAGTTTAGAGGGAGATGAGACCCAGTACTTC	CASSLEGDETQYF
TRBJ2-2	.	13	TRBV11-2	TGTGCCAGCACGAACTACGTGGCCGGGGAGCTGTTTTTT	CASTNYVAGELFF
TRBJ2-7	.	15	TRBV4-1	TGCGCCAGCAGCCCAGGGGCAGCGAGTATGTACGAGCAGTACTTC	CASSPGAASMYEQYF
TRBJ2-7	.	15	TRBV18	TGTGCCAGCTCACCACCAGGGGTCAATACGGCCGAGCAGTACTTC	CASSPPGVNTAEQYF
TRBJ2-7	TRBD2	16	TRBV13	TGTGCCAGCAGCTCAAGGGGACTAGCGGGACCCCACGAGCAGTACTTC	CASSSRGLAGPHEQYF
TRBJ2-4	TRBD1	15	TRBV28	TGTGCCAGCAGTTTCCCCGGGACAGGGGGCGTCTTCCAGTACTTC	CASSFPGTGGVFQYF
TRBJ1-2	.	13	TRBV2	TGTGCCAGCAGTGAAATGACAGATCGTGGCTACACCTTC	CASSEMTDRGYTF
TRBJ1-5	TRBD1	15	TRBV4-2	TGTGCCAGCAGCCGGGACAGGGGAAGCAATCAGCCCCAGCATTTT	CASSRDRGSNQPQHF
TRBJ1-3	.	14	TRBV9	TGTGCCAGCAGCGTAGGAGGGAGGGGAAACACCATATATTTT	CASSVGGRGNTIYF
TRBJ2-4	.	14	TRBV11-2	TGTGCCAGCAGCTCGGCCGAGGGCAAAAACATTCAGTACTTC	CASSSAEGKNIQYF
TRBJ2-5	TRBD1	15	TRBV28	TGTGCCAGCAGCAAAAACAGGGGGCGCGTGGAGACCCAGTACTTC	CASSKNRGRVETQYF
TRBJ2-2	.	17	TRBV4-1	TGCGCCAGCAGCCAAGAAGGGTCGGAGGCCTACACCGGGGAGCTGTTTTTT	CASSQEGSEAYTGELFF
TRBJ1-1	TRBD1	14	TRBV6-5	TGTGCCAGCAAAGACAGGGGTTTGTACACTGAAGCTTTCTTT	CASKDRGLYTEAFF
TRBJ2-5	TRBD2	18	TRBV28	TGTGCCAGCAGTGCCCCGGGACTAGCGGGGGACTTCCAAGAGACCCAGTACTTC	CASSAPGLAGDFQETQYF
TRBJ1-6	.	16	TRBV4-3	TGCGCCAGCAGCCAAGATCCCAACAGGTTAAATTCACCCCTCCACTTT	CASSQDPNRLNSPLHF
TRBJ1-6	TRBD1	14	TRBV7-2	TGTGCCAGCACCGGGGACAGAACTAATTCACCCCTCCACTTT	CASTGDRTNSPLHF
TRBJ2-3	.	16	TRBV9	TGTGCCAGCAGCGTTGACTCTCGCTCTAGCACAGATACGCAGTATTTT	CASSVDSRSSTDTQYF
TRBJ1-1	TRBD1	15	TRBV28	TGTGCCAGCAGTGGCGGGACAGGGCCGAACACTGAAGCTTTCTTT	CASSGGTGPNTEAFF
TRBJ1-2	.	14	TRBV10-1	TGCGCCAGCACTAACAGGGACGAAAGCTATGGCTACACCTTC	CASTNRDESYGYTF
TRBJ1-6	.	13	TRBV7-2	TGTGCCAGCAGCGCAGGCGCCTATTCACCCCTCCACTTT	CASSAGAYSPLHF
TRBJ2-5	TRBD1	14	TRBV11-3	TGTGCCAGCAGTCGTGGGACAGGTAGCGAGACCCAGTACTTC	CASSRGTGSETQYF
TRBJ1-1	TRBD1	16	TRBV6-1	TGTGCCAGCAGTGCCCCGGACAGGGTTTCATCTACTGAAGCTTTCTTT	CASSAPDRVSSTEAFF
TRBJ1-1	.	17	TRBV19	TGTGCCAGTAGACCCCTTGGAGTTAGGGGCGAACCCAGTGAAGCTTTCTTT	CASRPLGVRGEPSEAFF
TRBJ2-7	.	13	TRBV28	TGTGCCAGCACCCAGGGGGGATCCTACGAGCAGTACTTC	CASTQGGSYEQYF